The present T cell receptor (beta chain) was sequenced within a study of blood T cell repertoires in COVID-19. Turning to the study itself: The United States, Italy and Spain were the sources of the acute and convalescent COVID-19 samples. Sources were T cells, B-cell-depleted T cells, or PBMCs; the material itself was cDNA or gDNA.

The germline V and J ends were trimmed by 0 bases and 8 bases, with 4 bases remaining between them. Germline CDR1 and CDR2: SGHVS and FQNEAQ. This CDR3 has 12 residues. Study processing details: Amplified reference gene primers provided the basis for estimating nucleated cell counts. Data came from immunoSEQ multiplex PCR; TCRdb stores just in-frame clones and leaves some out. From that table come the V and J calls and clone size; the DNA was used to work out D and trimming. Counted here are 55,000 to 75,000 clones, approximately 80% occurring once; the ten biggest clones make up roughly 18%. The sample comprised peripheral blood. The sequence came from a man aged 65 to 85 who had recovered from COVID-19. This sequence joins TRBV7-8 and TRBJ2-2; D unresolved. CDR3 sequence: CASSLARGELFF. DNA for the CDR3: TGTGCCAGCAGCTTAGCCCGTGGGGAGCTGTTTTTT. Supplemented by reference TRBV7-8 and TRBJ2-2, the full variable domain reads GAGVSQSPRYKVAKRGQDVALRCDPISGHVSLFWYQQALGQGPEFLTYFQNEAQLDKSGLPSDRFFAERPEGSVSTLKIQRTQQEDSAVYLCASSLARGELFFGEGSRLTVL.